The 22 T cell receptor beta chains listed next were all sequenced from one sample in a study of blood T cell repertoires in COVID-19 (dated by TCRdb to 2020 to 2022). Library preparation employed the immunoSEQ multiplex PCR assay. TCRdb's version of the immuneACCESS table is confined to in-frame rearrangements and falls short of the full clone set. An unresolved V gene accounts for under half of the shortfall where checked; the remainder is of unknown origin. For this sample the table gives some 200,000 clones, of which 70% to 90% were detected only once. The ten largest clones add up to around 13% of the sample. What was sequenced was peripheral blood. These receptors originate from a human donor in a cohort sampled during active COVID-19.

CDR3 region: CASSPYGVDNQPQHF. DNA of the CDR3: TGTGCCAGCTCACCTTACGGGGTAGACAATCAGCCCCAGCATTTT. The gene calls are TRBV18 and TRBJ1-5; D ambiguous. Trimming shortened V by 3 bases and J by 3 bases, and 12 bases separated the two germline ends. The CDR3 runs to 15 residues. CDR1 and CDR2 from the germline V gene are KGHSH and LQKENI.

The CDR3 region is CAISADRTYEQYF. The CDR3 region has the DNA TGTGCCATCAGTGCGGACAGGACCTACGAGCAGTACTTC. This chain links TRBV10-3 with TRBJ2-7; 7 bases agree with TRBD1. J lost 2 bases, V lost 4 bases, and 2 bases had no gene match. CDR3 length: 13 residues. Germline V gene sequence: CDR1 ENHRY, CDR2 SYGVKD.

The V call is TRBV5-8, the J call TRBJ2-7; D unclear. V was shortened by 0 bases and J by 6 bases, with 13 bases between the two germline ends. Per the germline V gene, CDR1 is SGHTS and CDR2 is YDEGEE. The CDR3 is made up of 14 amino acids. CDR3 DNA: TGTGCCAGCAGCTTGGAGGCAGGTGAATCCGAGCAGTACTTC. Translating gives CASSLEAGESEQYF.

V usage is TRBV5-8 and J usage is TRBJ2-1, with 10 nucleotides matching TRBD2. Germline trimming cut 4 bases from V and 3 bases from J; bases unmatched to any gene: 10. The CDR3 extends over 17 amino acids. The germline V gene encodes CDR1 SGHTS and CDR2 YDEGEE. The CDR3, as DNA: TGTGCCAGCAGCAAGGCCCTACTAGCGGGGATCTACAATGAGCAGTTCTTC. It translates to CASSKALLAGIYNEQFF.

The chain links TRBV12-5 to TRBJ1-3; D not resolved. Germline V CDR1 and CDR2: LGHNT, FRNRAP. The CDR3 has 18 amino acids. V gave up 2 bases and J gave up 0 bases, with 17 bases separating them. CDR3 residues: CASGLCCPWWASGNTIYF. As DNA, the CDR3 is TGTGCTAGTGGTTTGTGTTGCCCTTGGTGGGCCTCTGGAAACACCATATATTTT.

This clone was seen more than once but under ten times. The rearrangement joins TRBV6-2 or TRBV6-3 to TRBJ1-6, with 7 nucleotides matching TRBD1. After removal of 0 bases from V and 8 bases from J, the junction contained 4 bases not matched to a gene. The CDR3 extends over 15 amino acids. Germline CDR1 is MNHEY and CDR2 is SVGEGT. CDR3 in DNA: TGTGCCAGCAGTTACTCGAGGGGGCGCGATTCACCCCTCCACTTT. Translating gives CASSYSRGRDSPLHF.

V gene TRBV5-6 combines with J gene TRBJ2-7; D remains unclear. V shed 4 bases and J shed 3 bases, with 8 bases lying between them. Germline-derived CDR1 and CDR2 are SGHDT and YYEEEE. The CDR3 spans 12 residues. CDR3: CASSLRVYEQYF. DNA of the CDR3: TGTGCCAGCAGCCTACGGGTCTACGAGCAGTACTTC.

V usage is TRBV5-1 and J usage is TRBJ1-2, with TRBD1 matching over 9 bases. CDR1 and CDR2 from the germline V gene are SGHRS and YFSETQ. The CDR3 has 13 amino acids. The V gene end was trimmed by 4 bases and the J gene end by 7 bases; junction bases not matched to a gene: 5. The CDR3 nucleotides read TGCGCCAGCAGCGTCGACAGGGGGGGTGGCTACACCTTC. It translates to CASSVDRGGGYTF.

The chain uses TRBV5-1 and TRBJ1-1; D is undetermined. The V end lost 2 bases, the J end lost 0 bases, and 8 bases lay between the germline ends. Per germline, CDR1 SGHRS and CDR2 YFSETQ. CDR3 size: 14 residues. This chain's CDR3 is CASSFYSMNTEAFF. For the CDR3, the DNA is TGCGCCAGCAGCTTCTACAGCATGAACACTGAAGCTTTCTTT.

The rearrangement joins TRBV24-1 to TRBJ1-5; D is unresolved. Germline CDR1 and CDR2: KGHDR and SFDVKD. The CDR3 runs 18 residues. The V and J ends lost 1 base and 3 bases respectively, with 18 bases between them. CDR3 residues: CATSDFWQSFRNNQPQHF. In DNA form, the CDR3 reads TGTGCCACCAGTGATTTTTGGCAGTCCTTCCGTAACAATCAGCCCCAGCATTTT.

This chain uses TRBV7-6 with TRBJ2-7; TRBD1 might be the D (6 bases). V dropped 3 bases and J dropped 3 bases, with 12 bases sitting between them. Germline loops: CDR1 SGHVS, CDR2 FNYEAQ. This CDR3 spans 14 amino acids. The CDR3 loop is CASSFRDTDYEQYF. The CDR3 region has the DNA TGTGCCAGCAGCTTCCGGGACACCGACTACGAGCAGTACTTC. The full variable domain, in which reference TRBV7-6 and TRBJ2-7 provide the parts outside the CDR3, is GAGVSQSPRYKVTKRGQDVALRCDPISGHVSLYWYRQALGQGPEFLTYFNYEAQQDKSGLPNDRFSAERPEGSISTLTIQRTEQRDSAMYRCASSFRDTDYEQYFGPGTRLTVT.

This clone has only one observation. The rearrangement uses TRBV11-1 and TRBJ2-2; D possibly corresponds to TRBD1 (6 bases). The CDR3 length is 14 residues. Per germline, CDR1 SGHAT and CDR2 FQDESV (reference sequence). V lost 5 bases and J lost 4, with 11 bases in between. The CDR3 nucleotides are TGTGCCAGCAGCCCCCGGACAGCCACCGGGGAGCTGTTTTTT. It encodes CASSPRTATGELFF.

With regard to this clone: Other DNA sequences from this sample encode an identical CDR3 as well. The chain combines TRBV19 with TRBJ2-7; D gene ambiguous. Germline CDR1 is LNHDA and CDR2 is SQIVND (reference sequence). CDR3 length: 14 amino acids. V shed 2 bases and J shed 0 bases, with 8 bases lying between them. CDR3 bases: TGTGCCAGTAGTATATCGCGGAACTCCTACGAGCAGTACTTC. Translation gives CASSISRNSYEQYF.

J is TRBJ2-4 and V is TRBV4-1; TRBD1 matches 7 bases. With V trimmed by 0 bases and J by 4 bases, 6 bases remained unmatched. The CDR3 has 16 residues. Germline V gene data show CDR1 as MGHRA and CDR2 as YSYEKL. Written as DNA, the CDR3 is TGCGCCAGCAGCCAAGATTCAAGGGGGCAGAAAAACATTCAGTACTTC. Translated: CASSQDSRGQKNIQYF.

The J gene is TRBJ1-4, the V gene TRBV27; possibly TRBD1 for D (5 bases). V shed 4 bases and J shed 5 bases, with 17 bases lying between them. Germline V CDR1 and CDR2: MNHEY, SMNVEV (reference sequence). The CDR3 length is 16 residues. CDR3 bases: TGTGCCAGCAGTTCCTTAGCGGGACGGCCCAATGAAAAACTGTTTTTT. This translates into CASSSLAGRPNEKLFF.

This clone was counted a single time. The J gene is TRBJ2-1, the V gene TRBV11-3; TRBD2 might be the D (5 bases). Germline V lookup: CDR1 SGHNT, CDR2 YENEEA. The CDR3 runs to 16 residues. V lost 2 bases and J 0 bases, leaving 11 bases between the germline ends. CDR3 in amino acids: CASSLTKRSSYNEQFF. As DNA, the CDR3 is TGTGCCAGCAGCTTAACCAAGCGGAGCTCCTACAATGAGCAGTTCTTC.

The chain joins TRBV7-2 to TRBJ1-2; no clear D gene. Trimming left V 5 bases short and J 1 base short, with 8 bases between. This CDR3 is 13 amino acids long. The V gene's germline CDR1 is SGHTA and CDR2 FQGNSA. The CDR3 spells CASSPQNNYGYTF. CDR3 in DNA: TGTGCCAGCAGCCCACAGAATAACTATGGCTACACCTTC.

The chain couples TRBV18 to TRBJ2-7; 7 positions match TRBD1. CDR3 length: 12 residues. In germline, CDR1 is KGHSH, CDR2 LQKENI. V shed 5 bases and J 5 bases; nucleotides not matched to a gene: 3. The CDR3 DNA sequence: TGTGCCAGCTCAAGGGGGCCGGACGAGCAGTACTTC. Its protein product is CASSRGPDEQYF.

The chain's CDR3 is CASSLGAATVFTQYF. The CDR3 region has the DNA TGTGCCAGCAGTTTGGGGGCAGCCACGGTTTTTACGCAGTATTTT. The V and J genes are TRBV28 and TRBJ2-3; tentative D call: TRBD1 (6 bases). The CDR3 is 15 residues long. V lost 3 bases to trimming and J lost 8 bases, with 18 bases between them. Germline V gene lookup returns CDR1 MDHEN and CDR2 SYDVKM. Full variable domain (missing parts from reference TRBV28 and TRBJ2-3): DVKVTQSSRYLVKRTGEKVFLECVQDMDHENMFWYRQDPGLGLRLIYFSYDVKMKEKGDIPEGYSVSREKKERFSLILESASTNQTSMYLCASSLGAATVFTQYFGPGTRLTVL.

This chain uses TRBV16 with TRBJ1-1, with 10 positions matching TRBD1. Germline trimming cut 2 bases from V and 9 bases from J; bases unmatched to any gene: 9. CDR3 length: 15 residues. Germline CDR1 reads KGHSY; CDR2 reads FQNENV. DNA of the CDR3: TGTGCCAGCAGCCAACAAAGGGGACAGGGGAGTAAAGCTTTCTTT. It translates to CASSQQRGQGSKAFF. The full variable domain, with the rest looked up from reference TRBV16 and TRBJ1-1, is GEEVAQTPKHLVRGEGQKAKLYCAPIKGHSYVFWYQQVLKNEFKFLISFQNENVFDETGMPKERFSAKCLPNSPCSLEIQATKLEDSAVYFCASSQQRGQGSKAFFGQGTRLTVV.

The V gene is TRBV15, the J gene TRBJ1-1; D gene unclear. CDR3 length: 14 amino acids. The germline V gene has CDR1 LNHNV and CDR2 YYDKDF (reference sequence). Deletions cut 3 bases from V and 6 bases from J, with 14 bases between. The CDR3 DNA reads as TGTGCCACCAGCAGGTCCCGGGAATCCCCTGAAGCTTTCTTT. Amino acid sequence: CATSRSRESPEAFF.

The chain uses TRBV4-2 and TRBJ2-6; D gene uncertain. CDR3 length: 18 amino acids. V lost 1 base to trimming and J lost 0 bases, with 13 bases between them. Germline assignment: CDR1 LGHNA and CDR2 YNFKEQ. The CDR3 loop is CASSQVGRLYSGANVLTF. CDR3 coding DNA: TGTGCCAGCAGCCAAGTGGGCCGTCTCTACTCTGGGGCCAACGTCCTGACTTTC.